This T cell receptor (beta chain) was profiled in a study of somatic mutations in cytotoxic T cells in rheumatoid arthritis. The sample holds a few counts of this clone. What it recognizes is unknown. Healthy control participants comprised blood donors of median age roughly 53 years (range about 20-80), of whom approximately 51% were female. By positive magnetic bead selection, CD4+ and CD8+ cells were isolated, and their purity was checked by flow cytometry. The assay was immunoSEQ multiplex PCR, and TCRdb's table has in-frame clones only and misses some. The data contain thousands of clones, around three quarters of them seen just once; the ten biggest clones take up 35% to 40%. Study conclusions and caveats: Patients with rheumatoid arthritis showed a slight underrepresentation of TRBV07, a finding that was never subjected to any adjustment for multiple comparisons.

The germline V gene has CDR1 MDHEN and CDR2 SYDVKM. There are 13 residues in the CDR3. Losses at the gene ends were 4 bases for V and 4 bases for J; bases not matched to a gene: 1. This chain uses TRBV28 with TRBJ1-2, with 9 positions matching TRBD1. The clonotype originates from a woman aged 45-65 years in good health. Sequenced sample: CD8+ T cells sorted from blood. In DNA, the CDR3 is TGTGCCAGCAGTTGGGACAGGGCCTATGGCTACACCTTC. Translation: CASSWDRAYGYTF.